A selection of T cell receptor beta chains follows, all from one sample in a study of T cell repertoires in cytomegalovirus infection. MiXCR, applied by TCRdb to the reads, yields one record per CDR3 protein. The sample yields some 320,000 distinct CDR3 sequences, more than 8% seen once. The specimen sequenced was PBMCs. Receptor source: a human donor in good health (CMV status not recorded). Some clones in this sample may be carry-over from other donors' samples. Both conserved end residues are part of each CDR3. D genes are given only for firm matches. Where a row states a size, it is once, few, many or the class of an expanded clone; other rows omit it.

J gene,D gene,V gene,clone size,CDR3 DNA,CDR3 protein
TRBJ2-1,TRBD2,TRBV7-2,many,TGTGCCAGCAGTCACGGGACTAGCGGGGCCGGCGAGCAGTTCTTC,CASSHGTSGAGEQFF
TRBJ1-6,TRBD1,TRBV27,-,TGTGCCAGCAGGGGGACGGGACAGGGAAATTCACCCCTCCACTTT,CASRGTGQGNSPLHF
TRBJ2-2,-,TRBV7-2,many,TGTGCCAGCAGCTTTTATGCTGACTCTCGGGACGGGGAGCTGTTTTTT,CASSFYADSRDGELFF
TRBJ1-5,TRBD1,TRBV7-8,many,TGTGCCAGCAGCTCAATCCGGACAGGGATTGGGCCCCAGCATTTT,CASSSIRTGIGPQHF
TRBJ2-7,-,TRBV6-2/TRBV6-3,-,TGTGCCAGCAAGACAGACGATCCCTACGAGCAGTACTTC,CASKTDDPYEQYF
TRBJ2-7,-,TRBV7-2,-,TGTGCCAGCAGCTCAGTAGCGACCAGCTCCTACGAGCAGTACTTC,CASSSVATSSYEQYF
TRBJ1-2,TRBD1,TRBV10-3,few,TGTGCCATCAGTGGGTCAGACAGGGTCCATGGCTACACCTTC,CAISGSDRVHGYTF
TRBJ2-2,TRBD2,TRBV20-1,few,TGCAGTGCTAGAGATATGGGGACTAGCGCCACCGGGGAGCTGTTTTTT,CSARDMGTSATGELFF
TRBJ1-1,-,TRBV12-3/TRBV12-4,-,TGTGCCAGCAGTAGGAGGATGGGAACTGAAGCTTTCTTT,CASSRRMGTEAFF
TRBJ1-5,-,TRBV12-3/TRBV12-4,many,TGTGCCAGCAACCAGGGACCCAATCAGCCCCAGCATTTT,CASNQGPNQPQHF
TRBJ1-3,-,TRBV27,-,TGTGCCAGCAGTTTATCGTGGTCTGGAAACACCATATATTTT,CASSLSWSGNTIYF
TRBJ1-1,-,TRBV19,few,TGTGCCAGTAGCGACCAGGGAGGTAAGACTGAAGCTTTCTTT,CASSDQGGKTEAFF
TRBJ1-4,-,TRBV7-2,many,TGTGCCAGCAGCTTAGGCGGCAGCGGGAATGAAAAACTGTTTTTT,CASSLGGSGNEKLFF
TRBJ2-4,-,TRBV6-1,many,TGTGCCAGCAGTTCGCCGAATGAGCTCGCCAAAAACATTCAGTACTTC,CASSSPNELAKNIQYF
TRBJ2-3,TRBD1,TRBV5-1,-,TGCGCCAGCAGCTTCGACAGGGGAAAGGATACGCAGTATTTT,CASSFDRGKDTQYF
TRBJ2-3,TRBD2,TRBV7-3,-,TGTGCCAGCAGCCCGGGACTAGCGGGATTTAGAGATACGCAGTATTTT,CASSPGLAGFRDTQYF
TRBJ2-5,-,TRBV7-2,many,TGTGCCAGCAGCTCCGGGTGGGGGGAGACCCAGTACTTC,CASSSGWGETQYF
TRBJ2-7,-,TRBV20-1,-,TGCAGTGCTAGCCTACAGGGTTACGAGCAGTACTTC,CSASLQGYEQYF
TRBJ2-7,-,TRBV4-3,many,TGCGCCAGCAGCCCTGCCCTCGGCTACGAGCAGTACTTC,CASSPALGYEQYF
TRBJ2-6,TRBD2,TRBV11-2,many,TGTGCCAGCAGCTCTATCCGGGAGGGGCCCCGCTCTGGGGCCAACGTCCTGACTTTC,CASSSIREGPRSGANVLTF
TRBJ2-2,-,TRBV5-6,few,TGTGCCAGCAGCTTGAGGGGTGCAGCCGGGGAGCTGTTTTTT,CASSLRGAAGELFF
TRBJ1-5,-,TRBV7-2,many,TGTGCCAGCAGCTTAGGATCGGGGCCCCAGCATTTT,CASSLGSGPQHF
TRBJ2-3,TRBD1,TRBV28,-,TGTGCCAGCAGTTTGTCCCGGGACAGCTTAGTCACAGATACGCAGTATTTT,CASSLSRDSLVTDTQYF
TRBJ2-5,TRBD1,TRBV15,-,TGTGCCACCAGCAGAGTTATACAGGGGCGAGGAGAGACCCAGTACTTC,CATSRVIQGRGETQYF
TRBJ1-6,-,TRBV20-1,-,TGCAGTGCTAGAGATCCCCTGGCAGGGGATCGGAAACCCCTCCACTTT,CSARDPLAGDRKPLHF
TRBJ2-7,-,TRBV28,-,TGTGCCAGCGCCTGGGGCAGCCCTCTCGGAGAGCAGTACTTC,CASAWGSPLGEQYF
TRBJ1-1,TRBD1,TRBV19,-,TGTGCCAGCAACGGACAGGGCACTGAAGCTTTCTTT,CASNGQGTEAFF
TRBJ1-1,TRBD1,TRBV7-9,many,TGTGCCAGCAGCGCCGGACAGGGGGCGCGAACTGAAGCTTTCTTT,CASSAGQGARTEAFF
TRBJ1-1,-,TRBV10-3,-,TGTGCCACCGAGCCGGGGGGGATGCACACTGAAGCTTTCTTT,CATEPGGMHTEAFF
TRBJ2-2,TRBD2,TRBV5-5,-,TGTGCCAGCAGCACCCTCAGCGGGATTGGCGGGGAGCTGTTTTTT,CASSTLSGIGGELFF
TRBJ2-3,-,TRBV4-3,few,TGCGCCAGCAGCCAAGAGGCCGGGTCGACCCAAGATACGCAGTATTTT,CASSQEAGSTQDTQYF
TRBJ1-2,-,TRBV7-2,many,TGTGCCAGCAGCTTATCCGTGGGAGTGGAGGGCTACACCTTC,CASSLSVGVEGYTF